The subject of this entry is one T cell receptor beta chain. This clonotype appeared many times. The antigen it binds to is not known. No base quality values were provided; no much bigger clone lies one nucleotide off. Sequencing relied on an Illumina NovaSeq 6000. TCR cDNA was made using 5'RACE template switching, a step that added a universal primer site and unique molecular identifiers. Priming for cDNA synthesis came from both the TCR alpha and TCR beta constant segments. Two PCR steps were used to amplify libraries, with sample barcodes and sequencing adapters being added in the second step. Sequencing of libraries was performed on Illumina HiSeq 2500 (2x100 bp) or NovaSeq (2x150 bp). The original pipeline was this. Demultiplexing of reads and collapsing into UMI consensus sequences were performed with MIGEC, and V(D)J alignment was carried out with MiXCR. Vaccine-responding clonotypes were identified with edgeR using replicate PBMC samples, with FDR below 0.01 and a log2 fold change above 5 up to day 15 being required. Each bulk clonotype received a CD4 or CD8 identity based on whether the sequenced CD4 or CD8 repertoire contained that clonotype at higher abundance. TCRdb applied fastp at Q25 and MiXCR to the public reads, then kept only in-frame beta chains. Identical CDR3 proteins give one entry, which carries the most common genes and DNA. TCRdb's processing, not the study's, gives the V and J calls here. The sample data list some 260,000 distinct CDR3 sequences, and around 5.2% of these were observed just once. In total, the top ten clones hold around 3.5% of the sample.

The CDR3 goes from the cysteine to the phenylalanine over 14 residues. Only CDR3 DNA is held: 42 bases, read in frame from base 1. V was cut back by 6 bases and J by 10 bases, leaving a gap of 16 bases between them. CDR1 and CDR2, per the germline V gene, are MNHEY and SVGAGI. This sample stems from a study of T cells after yellow fever vaccination (dated by TCRdb to about 2019). With respect to the entire study: The SMART-Seq v4 Ultra Low Input RNA kit was used to prepare libraries from fractions with low cell numbers. Blood samples were taken at several timepoints before and after primary and secondary immunization, and bulk PBMC replicates and cell subsets were isolated. Bulk TCR alpha and beta repertoires were sequenced longitudinally to track T-cell clones before and after primary and booster YFV17D yellow fever vaccination. Two healthy male donors made up the cohort, one aged 18 to 30 years and the other aged 30 to 40 years. The research as a whole found: A small share of clonotypes was detected in both CD4 and CD8 compartments, with the overlap likely arising from convergent recombination. FACS-sorted repertoires could contain abundant contaminating clonotypes from the bulk population, so computational filtering was required. Compared with the primary T-cell response, the secondary T-cell response was weaker but faster, peaking on day 5 rather than day 15. The study included only a couple of donors, which limits how far the findings can be generalized. After the booster, most of the clones that had expanded following primary vaccination were detected again (around 95% of CD4 and roughly 88% of CD8), which suggests that memory was broadly maintained.

The treatment or condition label of this sample denotes: live attenuated yellow fever vaccine strain. PBMCs were isolated from peripheral blood using a standard Ficoll-Paque protocol. Dynabeads CD4 and CD8 positive selection kits were used to isolate the CD4 and CD8 T-cell fractions. RNA was extracted with TriZol from bulk PBMCs, CD4 and CD8 fractions, and dextramer-positive and dextramer-negative fractions. The chain couples TRBV6-5 to TRBJ1-6, with the D gene not confidently named. The sample was CD4+ T cells sorted from PBMCs, taken on the day of the yellow fever booster vaccination. This sequence was found in a man between 18 and 35 years old who received the YFV17D yellow fever vaccine. Read as DNA, the sequence is TGTGCCAGCAGATGGACTGGATTGGGGTCACCCCTCCACTTT. This translates into CASRWTGLGSPLHF.